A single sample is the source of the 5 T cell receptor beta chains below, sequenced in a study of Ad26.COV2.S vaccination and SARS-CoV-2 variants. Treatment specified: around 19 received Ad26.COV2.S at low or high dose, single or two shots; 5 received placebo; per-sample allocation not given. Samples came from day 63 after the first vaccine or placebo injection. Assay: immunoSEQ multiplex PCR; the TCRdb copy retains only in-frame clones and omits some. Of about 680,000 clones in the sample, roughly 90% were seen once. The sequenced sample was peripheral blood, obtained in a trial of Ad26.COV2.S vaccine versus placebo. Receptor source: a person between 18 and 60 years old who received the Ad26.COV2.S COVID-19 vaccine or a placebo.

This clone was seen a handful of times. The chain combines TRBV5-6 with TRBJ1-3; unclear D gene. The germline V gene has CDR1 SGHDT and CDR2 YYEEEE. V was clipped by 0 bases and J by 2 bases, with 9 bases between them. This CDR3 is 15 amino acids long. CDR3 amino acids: CASSLDGRAGNTIYF. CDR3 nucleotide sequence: TGTGCCAGCAGCTTGGATGGTAGGGCTGGAAACACCATATATTTT.

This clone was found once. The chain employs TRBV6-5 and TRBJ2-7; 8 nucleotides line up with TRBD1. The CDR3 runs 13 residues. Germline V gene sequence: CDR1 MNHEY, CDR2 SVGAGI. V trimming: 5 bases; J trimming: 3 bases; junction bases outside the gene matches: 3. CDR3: CASSRDRYYEQYF. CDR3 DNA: TGTGCCAGCAGTAGGGACAGGTACTACGAGCAGTACTTC.

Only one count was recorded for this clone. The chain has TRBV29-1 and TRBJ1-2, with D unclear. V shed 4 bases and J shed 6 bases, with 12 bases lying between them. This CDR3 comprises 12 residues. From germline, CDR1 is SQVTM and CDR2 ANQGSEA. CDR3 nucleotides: TGCAGCGTTGTTTGGGCCGCCAATGGCTACACCTTC. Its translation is CSVVWAANGYTF.

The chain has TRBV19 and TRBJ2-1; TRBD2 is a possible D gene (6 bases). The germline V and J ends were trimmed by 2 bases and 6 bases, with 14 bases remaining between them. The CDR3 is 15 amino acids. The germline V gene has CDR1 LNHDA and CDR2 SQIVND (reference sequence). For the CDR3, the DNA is TGTGCCAGTAGTATATCTGCCGTGACTAGCAATGAGCAGTTCTTC. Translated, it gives CASSISAVTSNEQFF.

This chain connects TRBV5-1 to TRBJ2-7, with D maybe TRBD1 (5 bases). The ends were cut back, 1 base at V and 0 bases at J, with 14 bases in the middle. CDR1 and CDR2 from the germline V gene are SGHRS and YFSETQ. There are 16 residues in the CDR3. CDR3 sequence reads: CASSLSRGESSYEQYF. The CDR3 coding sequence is TGCGCCAGCAGCTTGTCAAGGGGCGAGAGCTCCTACGAGCAGTACTTC.